This TCR beta chain was captured by sequencing in a study of tissue T cells after allogeneic stem cell transplantation. Study-level findings and limits: The patient cohort was small and clinically heterogeneous, with limited sampling depth. Anatomically similar tissues had similar TCR repertoires within each patient. In patients and mice, blood and spleen missed much of tissue repertoire.

Notes on this clone: Its cognate antigen is unknown.

Survey-depth TCRbeta CDR3 sequencing reported V/J genes and productive frequencies. Using immunoSEQ multiplex PCR, the repertoire was profiled, and TCRdb retains in-frame clones only, with some absent. Of 25,000 to 35,000 clones detected, about 85% appear once; the ten largest clones hold roughly 4%. Germline V gene data show CDR1 as SEHNR and CDR2 as FQNEAQ (reference sequence). The CDR3 runs to 12 residues. Trimming removed 5 bases at V and 5 bases at J, with 9 bases between. The receptor was derived from a woman aged 18 to 55 who later had graft-versus-host disease after an allogeneic stem cell transplant. This chain uses TRBV7-9 with TRBJ1-1; the D gene is possibly TRBD1 (6 bases). Sequencing was performed on blood, taken before transplantation. This CDR3 reads CASSEQGTEAFF. The CDR3 DNA reads TGTGCCAGCAGCGAACAGGGAACTGAAGCTTTCTTT.